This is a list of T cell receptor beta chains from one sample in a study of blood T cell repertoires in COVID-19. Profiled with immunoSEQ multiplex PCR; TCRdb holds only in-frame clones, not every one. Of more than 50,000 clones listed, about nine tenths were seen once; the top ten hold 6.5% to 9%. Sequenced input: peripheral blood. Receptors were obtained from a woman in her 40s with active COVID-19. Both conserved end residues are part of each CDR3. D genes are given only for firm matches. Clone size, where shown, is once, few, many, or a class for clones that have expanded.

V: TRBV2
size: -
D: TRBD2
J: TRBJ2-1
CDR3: CASSELVSGDRQFF
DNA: TGTGCCAGCAGTGAATTGGTTAGCGGGGATCGGCAGTTCTTC

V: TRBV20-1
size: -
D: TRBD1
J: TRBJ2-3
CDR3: CSASKGQGTDTQYF
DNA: TGCAGTGCTAGTAAGGGACAGGGCACAGATACGCAGTATTTT

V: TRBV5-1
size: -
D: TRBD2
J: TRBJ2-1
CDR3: CASSRGLAENEQFF
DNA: TGCGCCAGCAGCCGGGGACTAGCGGAGAATGAGCAGTTCTTC

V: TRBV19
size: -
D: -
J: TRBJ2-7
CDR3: CASSISQGYYEQYF
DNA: TGTGCCAGTAGTATATCACAGGGATACTACGAGCAGTACTTC

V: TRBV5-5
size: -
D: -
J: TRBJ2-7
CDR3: CASSLAARTYEQYF
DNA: TGTGCCAGCAGCTTGGCTGCCAGAACCTACGAGCAGTACTTC

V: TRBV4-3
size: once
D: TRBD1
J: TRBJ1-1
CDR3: CASSQGTGVNTEAFF
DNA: TGCGCCAGCAGCCAGGGGACAGGGGTGAACACTGAAGCTTTCTTT

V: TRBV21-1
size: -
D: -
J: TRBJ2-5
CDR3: CASSLGLAGGHRETQYF
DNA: TGTGCCAGCAGCCTAGGACTAGCGGGGGGGCACCGGGAGACCCAGTACTTC

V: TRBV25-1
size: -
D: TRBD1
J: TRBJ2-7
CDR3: CASRQGVYEQYF
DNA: TGTGCCAGCAGACAGGGGGTCTACGAGCAGTACTTC

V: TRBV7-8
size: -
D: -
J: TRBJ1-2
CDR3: CASSSQGKGASSKSYYGYTF
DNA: TGTGCCAGCAGCTCGCAGGGCAAAGGTGCGTCGTCGAAGAGTTATTATGGCTACACCTTC

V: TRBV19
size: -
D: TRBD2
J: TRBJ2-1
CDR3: CASSPRLAGGPSIKSYNEQFF
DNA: TGTGCCAGTAGCCCGAGACTAGCGGGGGGGCCTTCCATTAAGTCCTACAATGAGCAGTTCTTC

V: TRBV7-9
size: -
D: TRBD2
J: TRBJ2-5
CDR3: CASSTGLAGGGETQYF
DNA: TGTGCCAGCAGCACCGGACTAGCGGGGGGTGGTGAGACCCAGTACTTC

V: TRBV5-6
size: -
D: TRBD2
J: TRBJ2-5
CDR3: CASSWTSGGATYQETQYF
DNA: TGTGCCAGCAGCTGGACTAGCGGGGGGGCCACGTACCAAGAGACCCAGTACTTC

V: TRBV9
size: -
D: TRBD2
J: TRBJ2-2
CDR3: CASRLAGETGELFF
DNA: TGTGCCAGCAGACTAGCGGGGGAGACCGGGGAGCTGTTTTTT

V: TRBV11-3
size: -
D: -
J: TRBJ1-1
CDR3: CASSLGEFRNTEAFF
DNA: TGTGCCAGCAGCTTAGGGGAGTTTAGGAACACTGAAGCTTTCTTT

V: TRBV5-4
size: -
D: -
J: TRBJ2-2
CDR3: CASSLGGGGRSPGELFF
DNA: TGTGCCAGCAGCTTAGGGGGCGGGGGGCGATCTCCCGGGGAGCTGTTTTTT

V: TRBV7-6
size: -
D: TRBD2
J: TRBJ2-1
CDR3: CASSSSTSAYNEQFF
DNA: TGTGCCAGCAGCTCCTCGACTAGCGCGTACAATGAGCAGTTCTTC

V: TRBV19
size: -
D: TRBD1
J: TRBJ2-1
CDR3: CATTGGRWDEQFF
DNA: TGTGCCACTACAGGGGGCCGATGGGATGAGCAGTTCTTC

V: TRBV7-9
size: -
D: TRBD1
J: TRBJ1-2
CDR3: CASRPSGQDNYGYTF
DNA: TGTGCCAGCAGGCCGTCGGGACAGGATAACTATGGCTACACCTTC

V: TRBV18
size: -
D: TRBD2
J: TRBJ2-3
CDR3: CASRRGAGSDTQYF
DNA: TGTGCCAGCCGGCGGGGGGCAGGTTCGGATACGCAGTATTTT

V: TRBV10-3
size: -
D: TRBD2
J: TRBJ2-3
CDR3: CATSPGNRGVDTQYF
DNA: TGTGCCACCAGCCCCGGGAATCGGGGGGTAGATACGCAGTATTTT

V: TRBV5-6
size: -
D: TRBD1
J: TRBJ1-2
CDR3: CASSWGMTGGNYGYTF
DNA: TGTGCCAGCAGCTGGGGAATGACAGGGGGTAACTATGGCTACACCTTC

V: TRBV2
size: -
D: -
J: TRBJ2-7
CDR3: CASMQTQALDYEQYF
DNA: TGTGCCAGCATGCAGACACAAGCATTAGACTACGAGCAGTACTTC

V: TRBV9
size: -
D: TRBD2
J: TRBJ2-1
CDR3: CASSVLAAGADNEQFF
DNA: TGTGCCAGCAGCGTACTTGCAGCGGGGGCCGACAATGAGCAGTTCTTC